This T cell receptor (beta chain) emerged from a study of blood T cells in healthy people across ages (dated by TCRdb to 2015 to 2017). Regarding the study in general: In model experiments, template switching captured roughly one uniquely barcoded TCR beta cDNA molecule for every two T cells. Age-related changes in TCR beta repertoire diversity were measured in the study by deep sequencing normalized with unique cDNA molecular identifiers. The donors were divided into four age groups: young (average approximately 17 years), middle-aged (about 39), aged (about 60) and long-lived (roughly 86). To avoid experimental bias, donors of different ages were spread randomly across the sequencing lanes. Using the same blood draw, the study looked at two additional independent replicas of 1 million unique cDNA reads for two donors, one aged 18 to 30 and the other aged 80 or older.

Taken from the germline V gene, the CDR1 and CDR2 loops are MNHEY and SVGEGT. Clipping removes 9 bases from V and 4 bases from J, with 8 as the unmatched junction base count. From the cysteine up to the phenylalanine, the CDR3 has a length of 14 residues. The kept DNA is CDR3 alone, 42 bases in frame from the first base. Receptors were amplified or captured by 5' RACE. Sequencing used an Illumina HiSeq 2500. A second PCR of about 6 to 11 cycles was performed with a sample-barcoded 5' primer and a J-beta primer mix. Each TCR beta cDNA molecule received a unique molecular identifier from a template-switch 5' adaptor carrying 12 random nucleotides. At least 2.5 million CDR3-containing paired-end reads were obtained from each sample. First-strand cDNA synthesis was performed from all RNA using the Mint cDNA synthesis kit, with priming by a TRBC-specific oligonucleotide. Following uracil-DNA glycosylase treatment, all cDNA underwent a first 18-cycle PCR with the universal primers M1SS and BC2_uni_R. The original methods were these. For normalization, 1 million high-quality reads were randomly selected from each sample, with every read carrying a distinct molecular identifier. Instead of being binned into consensus sequences, reads with shared molecular identifiers were discarded. CDR3 identification, clonotype clustering and error correction used MiTCR with a Q25 quality threshold and the strictest error-elimination algorithm. A nonparametric unseen species model with Euler transformation was used to estimate a lower bound on total TCR beta diversity. TCRdb trimmed the raw reads at Q25, called clones with MiXCR and kept productive beta chains. Rows are combined by CDR3 protein, so each entry shows the most common genes and DNA. The V and J calls and clone size come from TCRdb's table, not from the authors' own analysis. Here the sample has about 1.7 million distinct CDR3 sequences; about 30% occur a single time. The top ten constitute more than 6% of the sample.

This clonotype was picked up many times. Its antigen is still unknown. Per-base quality was not reported, and no clone a single base away is much larger than it. Donors were 39 systemically healthy Caucasian individuals from Russia aged about 6 to 100 years. Around 9.7 milliliters of peripheral blood were collected from each donor into EDTA-treated Vacutainer tubes. PBMCs were isolated by Ficoll-Paque density-gradient centrifugation, with at least 7 million obtained per sample. Total RNA, at least 6 micrograms per sample, was extracted from PBMCs with Trizol reagent. For every donor, flow cytometry on a PBMC aliquot measured the percentage of naive CD45RAhigh/CD27high T cells. Overall results and qualifications from the work: As age increased, observed TCR beta diversity per million T cells dropped in a roughly linear way, and a significant reduction was already evident by age about 40. Bulk unsorted PBMC profiling prevented conclusive comparison of naive and antigen-experienced compartments. Compared with the aged group, the long-lived group had more naive CD4+ T cells, fewer expanded clones and increased TCR diversity, a pattern suggesting age selection. Donor CMV infection status was unknown, potentially confounding age-related changes in expanded clonotypes. Estimates of total diversity based on one million sequenced T cells were considered lower bounds and underestimates. A strong correlation was found between observed TCR beta diversity and the percentage of naive T cells measured by flow cytometry.

The material sequenced was blood. This chain joins TRBV6-2 or TRBV6-3 to TRBJ2-7, with 11 bases in between that match TRBD2. The sequence was collected from a woman aged 25 to 39 in good health. The DNA reads TGTGCCAGTAGACTGGGACTAGCGGCTTACGAGCAGTACTTC. This gives the protein CASRLGLAAYEQYF.